The 7 T cell receptor beta chains given below trace back to one sample, sequenced in a study of blood T cell repertoires in COVID-19. TCRdb's copy holds only in-frame clones and misses some; the assay was immunoSEQ multiplex PCR. The sample contains about 310,000 clones, roughly 84% of which appear only once. Sequencing input: peripheral blood. Receptors were obtained from a man over 45 with active or convalescent COVID-19.

A word on this clone: This could be a read error, since a much larger clone is one nucleotide away. The V and J genes are TRBV7-3 and TRBJ1-2, with 8 bases identical to TRBD1. Germline V gives CDR1 SGHTA, CDR2 FQGTGA. V gave up 3 bases and J gave up 4 bases; unmatched junction bases: 1. The CDR3 runs to 13 residues. This CDR3 reads CASSFGQGYGYTF. The CDR3 nucleotides read TGTGCCAGCAGCTTCGGACAGGGCTATGGCTACACCTTC.

The chain joins TRBV19 to TRBJ1-5; 7 bases agree with TRBD1. The CDR3 contains 17 residues. The V segment lost 5 bases and the J segment 2 bases; nucleotides outside the gene matches: 12. Germline V lookup: CDR1 LNHDA, CDR2 SQIVND (reference sequence). The CDR3 region is CASSDLGTVGGNQPQHF. CDR3 nucleotide sequence: TGTGCCAGTAGTGACCTCGGGACAGTCGGAGGCAATCAGCCCCAGCATTTT.

This chain connects TRBV29-1 to TRBJ2-4, with D unresolved. This CDR3 contains 13 residues. Trimming cost V 7 bases and J 3 bases, with 13 bases left between them. Germline V gives CDR1 SQVTM, CDR2 ANQGSEA. In nucleotides, the CDR3 is TGCAGCGGCCGTGACACCAGCAAAAACATTCAGTACTTC. It translates to CSGRDTSKNIQYF.

The rearrangement joins TRBV24-1 to TRBJ2-3; D remains unclear. The CDR3 is 11 residues long. The germline V and J ends were trimmed by 9 bases and 4 bases, with 7 bases remaining between them. The germline V gene encodes CDR1 KGHDR and CDR2 SFDVKD. CDR3 protein: CATGEADTQYF. In DNA, the CDR3 is TGTGCCACCGGAGAGGCAGATACGCAGTATTTT.

The genes are TRBV5-1 and TRBJ2-2, with D unclear. There are 14 residues in the CDR3. Per the germline V gene, CDR1 is SGHRS and CDR2 is YFSETQ. V was clipped by 6 bases and J by 5 bases, with 14 bases between them. The CDR3 here is CASTDPGLTGELFF. CDR3 nucleotide sequence: TGCGCCAGCACCGATCCTGGGCTGACCGGGGAGCTGTTTTTT. Looking up the rest from reference TRBV5-1 and TRBJ2-2 gives the full variable domain: KAGVTQTPRYLIKTRGQQVTLSCSPISGHRSVSWYQQTPGQGLQFLFEYFSETQRNKGNFPGRFSGRQFSNSRSEMNVSTLELGDSALYLCASTDPGLTGELFFGEGSRLTVL.

The chain has TRBV7-9 and TRBJ2-7, with a weak D call TRBD1 (5 bases). V lost 2 bases to trimming and J lost 6 bases, with 20 bases between them. CDR3 size: 16 residues. Germline CDR1 and CDR2: SEHNR and FQNEAQ (reference sequence). The chain's CDR3 is CASSLIGGAGLSEQYF. The DNA for the CDR3 is TGTGCCAGCAGCTTAATAGGTGGGGCAGGGCTCTCCGAGCAGTACTTC.

This clone was detected only once. V usage is TRBV30 and J usage is TRBJ1-2, with a weak D call TRBD1 (5 bases). Trimming shortened V by 3 bases and J by 8 bases, and 10 bases separated the two germline ends. This CDR3 is built from 11 residues. Germline V gene lookup returns CDR1 GTSNPN and CDR2 SVGIG (reference sequence). CDR3 bases: TGTGCCTGGAGGCTTCCAGGGGGCTACACCTTC. It specifies CAWRLPGGYTF.